Below, 5 T cell receptor beta chains from the same sample are listed, as sequenced in a study of technical replicates of blood from a handful of donors. Sequenced by immunoSEQ multiplex PCR; TCRdb stores in-frame clones only, minus some. The sample records roughly 90,000 clones, over 85% being singletons. Sequenced input: T cells isolated from PBMCs. The receptors here all came from a human donor in good health.

The chain recombines TRBV6-4 with TRBJ2-1; 12 nucleotides agree with TRBD2. Germline V gene data show CDR1 as MRHNA and CDR2 as SNTAGT. V trimming: 8 bases; J trimming: 6 bases; junction bases outside the gene matches: 5. The CDR3 covers 14 residues. The CDR3 reads CASRPLAGGNEQFF. CDR3 in DNA: TGTGCCAGCCGACCACTAGCGGGAGGCAATGAGCAGTTCTTC.

The chain is built from TRBV6-5 and TRBJ1-1; 8 positions agree with TRBD1. CDR3 length: 14 residues. Germline values: CDR1 MNHEY, CDR2 SVGAGI. The J segment lost 1 base and the V segment lost 2 bases, leaving 0 bases of the junction unmatched. The CDR3 region is CASSYGTGNTEAFF. DNA for the CDR3: TGTGCCAGCAGTTACGGGACAGGGAACACTGAAGCTTTCTTT.

The chain joins TRBV6-5 to TRBJ2-7; 7 positions match TRBD2. Germline CDR1 and CDR2: MNHEY and SVGAGI. The CDR3 runs 16 residues. Germline trimming cut 0 bases from V and 0 bases from J; bases unmatched to any gene: 5. This CDR3 reads CASSYSLAGVSYEQYF. CDR3 DNA: TGTGCCAGCAGTTACTCCCTTGCGGGGGTCTCCTACGAGCAGTACTTC.

This chain joins TRBV28 and TRBJ2-1; 8 bases agree with TRBD2. The V gene's germline CDR1 is MDHEN and CDR2 SYDVKM. The CDR3 spans 15 residues. With 2 bases clipped from V and 4 bases from J, the junction kept 4 bases outside the gene matches. CDR3 sequence (DNA): TGTGCCAGCAGTTTAACTAGCGGCTATTACAATGAGCAGTTCTTC. Its protein product is CASSLTSGYYNEQFF.

This sequence joins TRBV7-8 and TRBJ2-5, with D possibly matching TRBD2 (6 bases). Germline loops: CDR1 SGHVS, CDR2 FQNEAQ. The V end lost 2 bases, the J end lost 2 bases, and 12 bases lay between the germline ends. The CDR3 totals 15 residues. This CDR3 is CASSLTPRGQETQYF. Here the CDR3 DNA reads TGTGCCAGCAGCTTAACCCCCCGGGGGCAAGAGACCCAGTACTTC.